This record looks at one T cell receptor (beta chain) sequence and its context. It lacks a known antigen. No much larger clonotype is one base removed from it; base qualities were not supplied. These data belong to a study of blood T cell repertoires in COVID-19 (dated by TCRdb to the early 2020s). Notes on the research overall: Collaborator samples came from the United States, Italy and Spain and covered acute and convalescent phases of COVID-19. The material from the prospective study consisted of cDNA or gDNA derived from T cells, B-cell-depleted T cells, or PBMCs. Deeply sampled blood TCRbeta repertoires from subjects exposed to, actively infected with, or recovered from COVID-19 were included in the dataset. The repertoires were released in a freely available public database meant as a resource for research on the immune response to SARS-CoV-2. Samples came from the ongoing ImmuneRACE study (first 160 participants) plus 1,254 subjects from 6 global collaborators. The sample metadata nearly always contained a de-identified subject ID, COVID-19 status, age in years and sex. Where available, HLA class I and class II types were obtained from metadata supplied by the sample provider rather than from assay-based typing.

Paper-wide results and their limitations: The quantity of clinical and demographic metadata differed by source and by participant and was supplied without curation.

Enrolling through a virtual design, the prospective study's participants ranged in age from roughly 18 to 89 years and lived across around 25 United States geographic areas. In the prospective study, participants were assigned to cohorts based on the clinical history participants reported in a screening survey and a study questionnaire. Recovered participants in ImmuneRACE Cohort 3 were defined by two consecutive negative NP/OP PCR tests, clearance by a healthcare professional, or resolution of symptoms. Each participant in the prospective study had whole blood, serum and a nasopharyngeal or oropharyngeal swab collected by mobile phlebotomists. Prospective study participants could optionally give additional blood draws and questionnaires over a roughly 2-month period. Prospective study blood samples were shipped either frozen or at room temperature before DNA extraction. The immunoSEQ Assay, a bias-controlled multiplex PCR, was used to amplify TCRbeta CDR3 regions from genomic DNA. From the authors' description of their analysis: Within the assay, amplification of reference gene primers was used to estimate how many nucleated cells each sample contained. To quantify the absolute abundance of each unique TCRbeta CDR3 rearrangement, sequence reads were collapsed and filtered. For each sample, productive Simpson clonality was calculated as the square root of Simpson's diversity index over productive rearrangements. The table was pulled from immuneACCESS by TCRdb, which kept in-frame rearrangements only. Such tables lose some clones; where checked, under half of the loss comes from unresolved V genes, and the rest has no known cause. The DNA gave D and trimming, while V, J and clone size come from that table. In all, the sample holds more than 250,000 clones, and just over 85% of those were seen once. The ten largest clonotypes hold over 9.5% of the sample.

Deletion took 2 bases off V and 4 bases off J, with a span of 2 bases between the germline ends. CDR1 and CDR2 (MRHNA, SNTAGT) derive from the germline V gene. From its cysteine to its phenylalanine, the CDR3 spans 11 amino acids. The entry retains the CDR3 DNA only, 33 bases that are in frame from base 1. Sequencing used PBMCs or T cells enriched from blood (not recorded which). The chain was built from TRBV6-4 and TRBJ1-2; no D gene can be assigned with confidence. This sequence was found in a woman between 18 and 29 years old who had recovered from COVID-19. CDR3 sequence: CASSDRYGYTF. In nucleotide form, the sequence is TGTGCCAGCAGTGACCGCTATGGCTACACCTTC.